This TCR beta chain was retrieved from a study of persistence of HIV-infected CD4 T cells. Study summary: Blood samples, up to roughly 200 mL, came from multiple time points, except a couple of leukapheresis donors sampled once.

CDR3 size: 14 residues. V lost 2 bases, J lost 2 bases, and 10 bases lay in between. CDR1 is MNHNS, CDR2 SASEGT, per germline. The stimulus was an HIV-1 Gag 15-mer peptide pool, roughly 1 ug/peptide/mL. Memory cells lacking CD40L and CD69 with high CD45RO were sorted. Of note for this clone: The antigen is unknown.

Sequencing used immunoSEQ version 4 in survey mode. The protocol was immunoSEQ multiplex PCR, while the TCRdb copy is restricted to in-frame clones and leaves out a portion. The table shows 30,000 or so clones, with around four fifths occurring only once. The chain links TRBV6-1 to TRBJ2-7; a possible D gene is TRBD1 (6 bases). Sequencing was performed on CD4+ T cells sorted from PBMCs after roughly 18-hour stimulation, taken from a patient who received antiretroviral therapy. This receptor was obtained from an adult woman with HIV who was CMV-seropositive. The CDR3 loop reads CASSEMGAPYEQYF. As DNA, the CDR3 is TGTGCCAGCAGTGAAATGGGGGCTCCCTACGAGCAGTACTTC.